This TCR beta chain was documented in a study of T cells in Graves' hyperthyroidism and ophthalmopathy. Study-wide results and limits: The model forecast ophthalmopathy, anticipating it by a median about 7 months before onset.

Worth noting for this clonotype: Its antigen remains unknown.

From RNA transcripts, TCR beta CDR3 regions were amplified. Primed by the HTBI set, a first-round RT-PCR was run on the TCR CDR3. TCRdb used MiXCR to reprocess the multiplex PCR reads, holding one entry per CDR3 protein. This table holds some 510,000 distinct CDR3 sequences, 20% found once. Trimming took 6 bases from V and 3 from J, leaving 14 bases between them. Germline-derived CDR1 and CDR2 are SNHLY and FYNNEI. CDR3 length equals 14 residues. The rearrangement links TRBV2 to TRBJ1-2; D uncertain. The sequencing sample was made of blood. This sequence was found in a man aged 18-30 years with Graves' hyperthyroidism. CDR3 sequence: CASSLFKQDYGYTF. The CDR3 DNA is TGTGCCAGCAGCCTATTCAAGCAGGACTATGGCTACACCTTC.